This record covers a single T cell receptor beta chain. No cognate antigen has been identified for it. Base qualities were left out, and no much larger clone turns up one base away. The source of the sample is a study of blood T cell repertoires in COVID-19 (dated by TCRdb to 2018 to 2020). A note on the overall study: Samples from collaborators originated in the United States, Italy and Spain and spanned both the acute and convalescent phases of COVID-19. The prospective study material was composed of cDNA or gDNA derived from T cells, B-cell-depleted T cells, or PBMCs. Deeply sampled blood TCRbeta repertoires from subjects exposed to, actively infected with, or recovered from COVID-19 were included in the dataset. A freely available public database, intended as a resource for researchers studying the immune response to SARS-CoV-2, is where the repertoires were released. Samples came from the ongoing ImmuneRACE study (first 160 participants) plus 1,254 subjects from 6 global collaborators. Sample metadata almost always included a de-identified subject ID, COVID-19 status, age in years and sex. Where available, HLA class I and class II types were obtained from metadata supplied by the sample provider rather than from assay-based typing. Broader findings and caveats from the paper: Clinical and demographic metadata were provided uncurated, with the amount varying by source and participant.

TCRbeta CDR3 regions were amplified from genomic DNA using the immunoSEQ Assay, a bias-controlled multiplex PCR. In the authors' own workflow: Within the assay, amplification of reference gene primers was used to estimate how many nucleated cells each sample contained. To quantify the absolute abundance of each unique TCRbeta CDR3 rearrangement, sequence reads were collapsed and filtered. For each sample, productive Simpson clonality was calculated as the square root of Simpson's diversity index across productive rearrangements. TCRdb took this table from immuneACCESS and kept in-frame rearrangements with V and J called. Such tables lack part of the clones; where checked against another copy, unresolved V genes explain under half of the gap, and the rest is unexplained. The V and J calls and clone size are taken from that table; D and trimming were inferred from the DNA. The sample data list hundreds of thousands of clones, and approximately 90% of these were observed just once. Approximately 3.5% of the sample lies in the top ten.

Compared with germline, V lacks 1 base and J lacks 13 bases; bases without a gene match: 3. Counted from cysteine to phenylalanine, this CDR3 has 12 amino acids. Only the CDR3 part of the read is kept: 36 bases, read in frame from the first base. The germline V gene (reference sequence) gives CDR1 as LGHDT and CDR2 as YNNKEL. Another Seattle source contributed samples from volunteer blood donors who had recovered from COVID-19. Each collaborating institution followed its own protocols to collect whole blood in K2EDTA tubes. For TCRbeta analysis, collaborators shipped samples as frozen whole blood, isolated PBMCs, or DNA extracted from either of those sample types.

The clonotype comes from a woman aged 18 to 35 who had recovered from COVID-19. Recombination connected TRBV3-1 (or the pseudogene TRBV3-2) to TRBJ2-1, with TRBD1 identical over 8 junction bases. Sequenced sample: peripheral blood. The DNA is TGTGCCAGCAGCCAAGGGGACAGGCCCCAGTTCTTC. Its amino acids are CASSQGDRPQFF.